The 12 T cell receptor beta chains given below trace back to one sample, sequenced in a study of tissue T cells after allogeneic stem cell transplantation (dated by TCRdb to between 2021 and 2023). Library prep was done by the immunoSEQ multiplex PCR assay. TCRdb carries this immuneACCESS record with in-frame sequences only. Its versions omit some clonotypes, under half of them owing to an unresolved V gene in the studies checked, with the rest unexplained. This sample holds about 26,000 clones; 91% were observed only once. The ten largest clones take up 1.5% to 2.5% of the sample. The sample's time point label, decoded: recipient (host-origin) PBMCs collected before allo-HCT. Sequencing used blood, obtained before transplantation. The receptors shown here come from a male donor aged 60 or over who later had graft-versus-host disease after an allogeneic stem cell transplant.

The gene calls are TRBV27 and TRBJ2-5; D may correspond to TRBD1 or TRBD2 (6 bases each). The V end lost 8 bases, the J end lost 5 bases, and 18 bases lay between the germline ends. Germline V gene lookup returns CDR1 MNHEY and CDR2 SMNVEV (reference sequence). The CDR3 is 14 residues long. The CDR3 region is CASRPHGGRETQYF. The CDR3 bases are TGTGCCAGCCGCCCCCATGGGGGGCGCGAGACCCAGTACTTC.

This clone was counted a single time. The CDR3 here is CASSPLPESNYGYTF. CDR3 DNA: TGTGCCAGCAGCCCGCTTCCGGAATCTAACTATGGCTACACCTTC. This chain uses TRBV5-4 with TRBJ1-2, with D unclear. The CDR3 consists of 15 residues. Trimming took 4 bases from V and 0 from J, leaving 13 bases between them. Germline loops: CDR1 SGHNT, CDR2 YYREEE (reference sequence).

The count of this clone is one. The rearrangement uses TRBV27 and TRBJ2-7; D unclear. CDR1 is MNHEY, CDR2 SMNVEV, per germline (reference sequence). Trimming took off 3 bases at V and 1 base at J, with 7 bases between the two ends. The CDR3 consists of 13 residues. Here the CDR3 DNA reads TGTGCCAGCAGTTTGGTCAGATCCTACGAGCAGTACTTC. Its protein product is CASSLVRSYEQYF.

This clone was observed a few times. V usage is TRBV27 and J usage is TRBJ1-5, with D uncertain. Trimming left V 6 bases short and J 0 bases short, with 12 bases between. This CDR3 is built from 15 residues. CDR1 MNHEY and CDR2 SMNVEV come from the germline V gene (reference sequence). Here the CDR3 reads CASRPMAFSNQPQHF. CDR3 nucleotides: TGTGCCAGCAGGCCCATGGCCTTTAGCAATCAGCCCCAGCATTTT.

Here the CDR3 reads CSASLGRAGNSPLHF. The DNA of the CDR3 is TGCAGTGCTAGTCTGGGCAGGGCAGGGAATTCACCCCTCCACTTT. J is TRBJ1-6 and V is TRBV20-1; D is possibly TRBD1 (5 bases). V lost 3 bases and J lost 7, with 16 bases in between. The CDR3 length is 15 residues. Germline CDR1 and CDR2: DFQATT and SNEGSKA (reference sequence).

This clone was observed once. This chain uses TRBV7-2 with TRBJ1-1; D not resolved. Trimming pared 4 bases from V and 1 base from J, leaving 13 bases between. The CDR3 extends over 15 amino acids. Germline assignment: CDR1 SGHTA and CDR2 FQGNSA. CDR3 in DNA: TGTGCCAGCAGCTCCGGCTCGCTCCGGAACACTGAAGCTTTCTTT. Protein: CASSSGSLRNTEAFF.

The count of this clone is one. V and J are TRBV29-1 and TRBJ2-1; no reliable D call. V lost 6 bases, J lost 4 bases, and 16 bases lay in between. Germline assignment: CDR1 SQVTM and CDR2 ANQGSEA. The CDR3 is 14 residues long. As DNA, the CDR3 is TGCAGCGTGGCAAGACCCCCACGTTACAATGAGCAGTTCTTC. Amino acids: CSVARPPRYNEQFF.

The chain has TRBV4-3 and TRBJ2-4; D is unresolved. This CDR3 comprises 13 residues. The V gene lost 3 bases and the J gene lost 7 bases, with 10 bases spanning the gap. Germline loops: CDR1 LGHNA, CDR2 YSLEER. The CDR3 here is CASSHGVPNIQYF. CDR3 in DNA: TGCGCCAGCAGCCATGGGGTCCCGAACATTCAGTACTTC.

The chain joins TRBV4-3 to TRBJ2-1; 8 bases map to TRBD2. CDR1 LGHNA and CDR2 YSLEER come from the germline V gene. With V trimmed by 3 bases and J by 9 bases, 7 bases remained unmatched. The CDR3 is 14 amino acids. The CDR3 DNA sequence: TGCGCCAGCAGCCATCCGGGGACTAGGGTTGAGCAGTTCTTC. Translating it yields CASSHPGTRVEQFF.

The rearrangement links TRBV27 to TRBJ1-2; unclear D gene. The CDR3 covers 13 residues. Germline CDR1 and CDR2: MNHEY and SMNVEV (reference sequence). The germline V and J ends were trimmed by 3 bases and 5 bases, with 10 bases remaining between them. CDR3 nucleotides: TGTGCCAGCAGTTTGGACTCAGAGTATGGCTACACCTTC. Encoded protein: CASSLDSEYGYTF.

J is TRBJ2-3 and V is TRBV5-1, with 7 nucleotides matching TRBD2. This CDR3 comprises 17 residues. After removal of 2 bases from V and 0 bases from J, the junction contained 9 bases not matched to a gene. Germline lookup yields CDR1 SGHRS and CDR2 YFSETQ. The CDR3 DNA reads as TGCGCCAGCAGCTTCGCTACCGGGACTAAGAGCACAGATACGCAGTATTTT. This gives the protein CASSFATGTKSTDTQYF.

The chain carries TRBV29-1 and TRBJ1-3; D gene ambiguous. The V and J ends lost 6 bases and 4 bases respectively, with 10 bases between them. Germline V lookup: CDR1 SQVTM, CDR2 ANQGSEA. CDR3 length equals 12 residues. This chain's CDR3 is CSVYSPGNTIYF. CDR3 DNA: TGCAGCGTATACAGCCCCGGAAACACCATATATTTT. The entire variable domain, with the rest obtained from reference TRBV29-1 and TRBJ1-3, is as follows: SAVISQKPSRDICQRGTSLTIQCQVDSQVTMMFWYRQQPGQSLTLIATANQGSEATYESGFVIDKFPISRPNLTFSTLTVSNMSPEDSSIYLCSVYSPGNTIYFGEGSWLTVV.